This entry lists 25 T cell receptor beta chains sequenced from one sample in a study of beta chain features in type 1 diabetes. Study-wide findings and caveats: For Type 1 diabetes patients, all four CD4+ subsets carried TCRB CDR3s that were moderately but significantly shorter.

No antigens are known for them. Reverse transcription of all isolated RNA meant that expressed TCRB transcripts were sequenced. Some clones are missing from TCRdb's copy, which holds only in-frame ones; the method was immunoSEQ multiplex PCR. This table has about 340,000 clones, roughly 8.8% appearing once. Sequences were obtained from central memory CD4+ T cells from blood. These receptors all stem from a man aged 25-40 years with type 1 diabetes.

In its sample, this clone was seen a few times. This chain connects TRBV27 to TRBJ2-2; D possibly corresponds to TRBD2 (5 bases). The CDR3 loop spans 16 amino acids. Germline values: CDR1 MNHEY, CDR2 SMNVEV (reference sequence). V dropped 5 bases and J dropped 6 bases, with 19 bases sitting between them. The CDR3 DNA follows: TGTGCCAGCAGTCCCGGACCGTCGTGGCGGGCCGGGGAGCTGTTTTTT. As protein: CASSPGPSWRAGELFF.

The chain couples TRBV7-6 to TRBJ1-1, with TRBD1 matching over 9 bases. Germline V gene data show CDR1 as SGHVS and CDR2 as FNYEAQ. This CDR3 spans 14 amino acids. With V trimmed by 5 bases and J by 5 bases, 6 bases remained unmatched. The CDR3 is CASSPRTGETEAFF. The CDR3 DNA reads TGTGCCAGCAGCCCCCGGACAGGGGAGACTGAAGCTTTCTTT.

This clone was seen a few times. DNA of the CDR3: TGCGCCAGCAGCTGGGGGCAGCGGGGCGTCCCCGGGGAGCTGTTTTTT. It encodes CASSWGQRGVPGELFF. The chain carries TRBV5-1 and TRBJ2-2; maybe TRBD2 (7 bases). The CDR3 totals 16 residues. Germline V gene lookup returns CDR1 SGHRS and CDR2 YFSETQ. Trimming removed 3 bases from V and 6 bases from J, with 18 bases in between.

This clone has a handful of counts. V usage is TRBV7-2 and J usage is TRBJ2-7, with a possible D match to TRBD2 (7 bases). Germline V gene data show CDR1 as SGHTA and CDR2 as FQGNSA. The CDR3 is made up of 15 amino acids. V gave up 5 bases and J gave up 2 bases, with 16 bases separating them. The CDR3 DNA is TGTGCCAGCAGCCCTAGTGCGGGGGCTGCCTACGAGCAGTACTTC. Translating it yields CASSPSAGAAYEQYF.

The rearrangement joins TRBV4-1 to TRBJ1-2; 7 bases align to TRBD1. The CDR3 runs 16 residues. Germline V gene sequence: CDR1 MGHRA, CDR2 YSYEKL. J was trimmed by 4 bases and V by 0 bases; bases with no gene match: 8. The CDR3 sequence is CASSQESAGGVYGYTF. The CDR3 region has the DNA TGCGCCAGCAGCCAAGAGTCGGCAGGGGGAGTCTATGGCTACACCTTC.

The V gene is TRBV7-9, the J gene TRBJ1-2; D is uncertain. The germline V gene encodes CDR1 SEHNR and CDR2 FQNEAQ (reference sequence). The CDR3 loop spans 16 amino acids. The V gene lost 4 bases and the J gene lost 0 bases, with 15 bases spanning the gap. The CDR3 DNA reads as TGTGCCAGCAGCTACTCACCAGGCGAAGCTAACTATGGCTACACCTTC. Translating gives CASSYSPGEANYGYTF.

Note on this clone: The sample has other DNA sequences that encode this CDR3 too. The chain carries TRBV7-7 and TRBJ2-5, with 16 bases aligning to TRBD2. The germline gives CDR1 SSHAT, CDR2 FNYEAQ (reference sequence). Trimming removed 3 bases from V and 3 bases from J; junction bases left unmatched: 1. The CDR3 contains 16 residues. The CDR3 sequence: CASSLGLAGGEETQYF. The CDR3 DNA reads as TGTGCCAGCAGCTTGGGACTAGCGGGGGGGGAAGAGACCCAGTACTTC.

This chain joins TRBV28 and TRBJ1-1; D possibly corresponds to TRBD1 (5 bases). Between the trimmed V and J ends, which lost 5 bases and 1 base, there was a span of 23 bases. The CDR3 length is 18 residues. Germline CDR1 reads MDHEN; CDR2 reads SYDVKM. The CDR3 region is CASSPRGRGPVSNTEAFF. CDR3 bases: TGTGCCAGCAGTCCTCGGGGGAGGGGCCCTGTTTCGAACACTGAAGCTTTCTTT.

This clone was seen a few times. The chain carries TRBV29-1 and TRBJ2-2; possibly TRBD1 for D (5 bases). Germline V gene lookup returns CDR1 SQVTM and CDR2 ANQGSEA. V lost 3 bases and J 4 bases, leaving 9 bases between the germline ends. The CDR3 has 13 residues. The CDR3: CSVDQGGTGELFF. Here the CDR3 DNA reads TGCAGCGTTGATCAGGGTGGCACCGGGGAGCTGTTTTTT.

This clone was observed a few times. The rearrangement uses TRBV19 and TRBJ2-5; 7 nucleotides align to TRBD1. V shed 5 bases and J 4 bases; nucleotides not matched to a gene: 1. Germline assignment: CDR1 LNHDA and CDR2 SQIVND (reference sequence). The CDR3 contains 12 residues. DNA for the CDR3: TGTGCCAGTAGTCGACAGGGAGAGACCCAGTACTTC. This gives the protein CASSRQGETQYF.

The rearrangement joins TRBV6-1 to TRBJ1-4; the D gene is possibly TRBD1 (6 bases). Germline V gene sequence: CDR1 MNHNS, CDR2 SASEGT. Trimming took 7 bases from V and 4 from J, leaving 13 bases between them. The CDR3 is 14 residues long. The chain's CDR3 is CASTGGQGNEKLFF. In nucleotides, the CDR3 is TGTGCCAGCACCGGGGGGCAGGGTAATGAAAAACTGTTTTTT.

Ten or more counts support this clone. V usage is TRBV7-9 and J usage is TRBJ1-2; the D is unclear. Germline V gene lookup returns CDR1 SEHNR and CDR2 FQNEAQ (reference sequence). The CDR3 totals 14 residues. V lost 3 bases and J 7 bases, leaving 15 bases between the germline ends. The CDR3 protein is CASSFTDGPSGYTF. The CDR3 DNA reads TGTGCCAGCAGCTTCACAGATGGGCCGTCTGGCTACACCTTC.

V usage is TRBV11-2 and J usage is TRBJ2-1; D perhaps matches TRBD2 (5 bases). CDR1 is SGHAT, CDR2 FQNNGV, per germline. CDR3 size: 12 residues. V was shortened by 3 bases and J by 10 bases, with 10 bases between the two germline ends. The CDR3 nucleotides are TGTGCCAGCAGCTTCGAATCGGGGGAGCAGTTCTTC. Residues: CASSFESGEQFF.

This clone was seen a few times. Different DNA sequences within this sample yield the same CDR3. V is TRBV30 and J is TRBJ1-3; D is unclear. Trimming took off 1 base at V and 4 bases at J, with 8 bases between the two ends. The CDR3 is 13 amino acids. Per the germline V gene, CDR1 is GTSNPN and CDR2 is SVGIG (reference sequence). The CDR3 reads CAWSALEGNTIYF. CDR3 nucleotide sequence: TGTGCCTGGAGTGCACTAGAGGGAAACACCATATATTTT.

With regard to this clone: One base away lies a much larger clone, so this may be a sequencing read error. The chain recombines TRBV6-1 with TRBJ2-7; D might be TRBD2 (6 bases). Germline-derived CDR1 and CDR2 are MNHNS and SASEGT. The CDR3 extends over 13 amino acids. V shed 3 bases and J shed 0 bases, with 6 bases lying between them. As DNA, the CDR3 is TGTGCCAGCAGTGAGGACTACTCCTACGAGCAGTACTTC. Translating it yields CASSEDYSYEQYF.

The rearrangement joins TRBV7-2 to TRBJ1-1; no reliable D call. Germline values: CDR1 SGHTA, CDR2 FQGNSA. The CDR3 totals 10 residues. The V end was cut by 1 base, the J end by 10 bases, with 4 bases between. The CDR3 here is CASSLEGAFF. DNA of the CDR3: TGTGCCAGCAGCTTAGAAGGAGCTTTCTTT.

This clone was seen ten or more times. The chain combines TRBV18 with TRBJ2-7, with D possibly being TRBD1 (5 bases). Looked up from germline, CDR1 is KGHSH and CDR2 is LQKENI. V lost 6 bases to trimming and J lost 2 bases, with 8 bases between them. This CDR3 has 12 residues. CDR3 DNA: TGTGCCAGCTCTCTGACAGCCTACGAGCAGTACTTC. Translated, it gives CASSLTAYEQYF.

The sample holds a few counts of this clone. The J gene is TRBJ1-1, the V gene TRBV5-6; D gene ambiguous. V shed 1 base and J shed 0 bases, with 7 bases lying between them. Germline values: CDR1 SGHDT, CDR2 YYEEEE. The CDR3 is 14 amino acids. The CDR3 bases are TGTGCCAGCAGCTTGAGCCCTCTGAACACTGAAGCTTTCTTT. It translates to CASSLSPLNTEAFF.

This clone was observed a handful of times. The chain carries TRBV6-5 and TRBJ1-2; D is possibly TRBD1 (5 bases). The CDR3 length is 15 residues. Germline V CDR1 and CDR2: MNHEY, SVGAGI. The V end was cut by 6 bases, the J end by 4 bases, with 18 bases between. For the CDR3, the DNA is TGTGCCAGCAGAGCCCTTTTGGGACTAAGCTATGGCTACACCTTC. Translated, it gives CASRALLGLSYGYTF.

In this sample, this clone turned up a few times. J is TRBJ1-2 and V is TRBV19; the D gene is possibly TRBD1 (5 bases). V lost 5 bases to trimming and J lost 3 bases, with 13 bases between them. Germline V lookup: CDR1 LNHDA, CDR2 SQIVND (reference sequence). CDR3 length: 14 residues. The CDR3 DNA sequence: TGTGCCAGTAGTCGGCAGGGAGGTGACTATGGCTACACCTTC. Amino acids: CASSRQGGDYGYTF. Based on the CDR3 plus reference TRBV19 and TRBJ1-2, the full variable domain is DGGITQSPKYLFRKEGQNVTLSCEQNLNHDAMYWYRQDPGQGLRLIYYSQIVNDFQKGDIAEGYSVSREKKESFPLTVTSAQKNPTAFYLCASSRQGGDYGYTFGSGTRLTVV.

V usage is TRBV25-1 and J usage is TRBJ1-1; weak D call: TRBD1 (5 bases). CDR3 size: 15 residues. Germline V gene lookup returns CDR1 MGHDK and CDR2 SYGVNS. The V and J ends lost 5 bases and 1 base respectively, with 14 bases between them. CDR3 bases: TGTGCCAGCAGTTCGTCAGGGTGGGAGAACACTGAAGCTTTCTTT. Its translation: CASSSSGWENTEAFF.

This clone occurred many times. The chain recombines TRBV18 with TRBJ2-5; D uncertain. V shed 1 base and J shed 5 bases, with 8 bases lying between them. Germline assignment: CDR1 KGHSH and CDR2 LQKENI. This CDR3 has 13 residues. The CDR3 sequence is CASSPLIEETQYF. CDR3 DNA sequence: TGTGCCAGCTCACCACTGATAGAGGAGACCCAGTACTTC.

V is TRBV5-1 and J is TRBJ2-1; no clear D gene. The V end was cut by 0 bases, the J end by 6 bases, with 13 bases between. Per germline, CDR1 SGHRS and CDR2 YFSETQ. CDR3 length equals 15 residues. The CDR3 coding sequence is TGCGCCAGCAGCTTGGAGGTACCGAGAGTCAATGAGCAGTTCTTC. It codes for CASSLEVPRVNEQFF.

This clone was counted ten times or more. CDR3 DNA: TGTGCCAGCAGCCAATTCTACAGGTCCGGGGAGCTGTTTTTT. Translating gives CASSQFYRSGELFF. This chain links TRBV14 with TRBJ2-2, with D possibly matching TRBD1 (5 bases). This CDR3 comprises 14 residues. The V gene's germline CDR1 is SGHDN and CDR2 FVKESK. The V end was cut by 2 bases, the J end by 6 bases, with 10 bases between.

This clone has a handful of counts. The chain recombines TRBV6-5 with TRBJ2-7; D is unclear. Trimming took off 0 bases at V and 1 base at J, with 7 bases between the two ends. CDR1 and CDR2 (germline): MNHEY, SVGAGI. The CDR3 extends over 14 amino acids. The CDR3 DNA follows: TGTGCCAGCAGTTACTCGAGTCAGTCCTACGAGCAGTACTTC. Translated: CASSYSSQSYEQYF.